Given below is one T cell receptor (beta chain) in context. The J segment lost 0 bases and the V segment lost 0 bases, leaving 13 bases of the junction unmatched. The CDR3 runs 20 residues. Germline loops: CDR1 MNHEY, CDR2 SVGEGT. These data come from a study of blood T cells in healthy people across ages. On the study more broadly: About one barcoded TCR beta cDNA was captured per two T cells.

Next came a second PCR, run for roughly 6 to 11 cycles, which used a sample-barcoded 5' primer along with a J-beta primer mix. TCRdb re-called the 5' RACE reads through MiXCR, storing one row per CDR3 protein. The sample has some 1.6 million distinct CDR3 sequences; about 35% are singletons. The sequenced material came from blood. The clonotype originates from a woman between 25 and 40 years old in good health. This rearrangement joins TRBV6-2 or TRBV6-3 to TRBJ2-1, with TRBD1 identical over 8 bases. The CDR3 nucleotides are TGTGCCAGCAGTTACTCGTTTGGACAGGGAAAAACGAGCTCCTACAATGAGCAGTTCTTC. Protein sequence: CASSYSFGQGKTSSYNEQFF.